This TCR beta chain was observed in a study of T-cell reconstitution after alpha-beta-depleted transplantation in children. Unique molecular identifiers were used to barcode this TCRbeta library. TCRdb re-called the PCR reads through MiXCR, storing one row per CDR3 protein. The table shows 150,000 to 200,000 distinct CDR3 sequences, with about 6.3% occurring only once. This clonotype has at least ten counts. Trimming removed 2 bases from V and 9 bases from J; junction bases left unmatched: 9. This CDR3 is 15 amino acids long. The material was PBMCs from the stem cell graft donor, obtained from the stem cell graft. The chain employs TRBV12-3 or TRBV12-4 and TRBJ2-1, with 8 bases matching TRBD2. The receptor was isolated from a human donor who donated a stem cell graft to a child with Wiskott-Aldrich syndrome. DNA for the CDR3: TGTGCCAGCAGTTTAAGAGGACTAGCATCTCGTGAGCAGTTCTTC. It specifies CASSLRGLASREQFF.